Listed below are T cell receptor beta chains from one sample, sequenced in a study of cytomegalovirus exposure and HLA in healthy donors. TCRdb keeps only in-frame clones here, not all; method: immunoSEQ multiplex PCR. The sample yields under 90,000 clones, over 70% seen once. Source material: PBMCs. The receptor set was obtained from a woman aged 35 to 49 in good health and CMV-seronegative. Each CDR3 is given with its conserved first and last residue. A D gene is named only where the DNA matches it firmly. Clone size, where shown, is once, few, many, or a class for clones that have expanded.

j_gene	abundance	v_gene	d_gene	CDR3aa	CDR3nt
TRBJ2-7	few	TRBV18	TRBD1	CASSRGQDYEQYF	TGTGCCAGCTCACGGGGACAGGACTACGAGCAGTACTTC
TRBJ2-3	NA	TRBV7-3	TRBD1	CASSPTGGEDTQYF	TGTGCCAGCAGCCCGACAGGGGGCGAAGATACGCAGTATTTT
TRBJ1-2	NA	TRBV30	NA	CAWSLGGKDYGYTF	TGTGCCTGGTCATTGGGGGGAAAGGACTATGGCTACACCTTC
TRBJ2-3	few	TRBV5-1	TRBD2	CASSSGGSTDTQYF	TGCGCCAGCAGCTCGGGGGGTAGCACAGATACGCAGTATTTT
TRBJ2-7	NA	TRBV11-2	NA	CASSLPRVPYEQYF	TGTGCCAGCAGCTTACCCAGGGTTCCCTACGAGCAGTACTTC
TRBJ1-4	NA	TRBV11-2	NA	CASSLVGGPEKLFF	TGTGCCAGCAGCTTAGTCGGGGGACCCGAAAAACTGTTTTTT
TRBJ2-3	NA	TRBV4-1	TRBD2	CASSPSGLASTDTQYF	TGCGCCAGCAGCCCTTCGGGACTAGCAAGCACAGATACGCAGTATTTT
TRBJ1-6	NA	TRBV9	NA	CASSVGGNSPLHF	TGTGCCAGCAGCGTAGGCGGTAATTCACCCCTCCACTTT
TRBJ2-1	NA	TRBV11-2	NA	CASSPDGYGTPFF	TGTGCCAGCAGCCCCGATGGGTACGGGACACCGTTCTTC
TRBJ2-1	NA	TRBV28	NA	CASSSPPKAGDEQFF	TGTGCCAGCAGTTCCCCCCCGAAGGCCGGGGATGAGCAGTTCTTC
TRBJ1-3	NA	TRBV5-6	TRBD1	CASMKTGGSGNTIYF	TGTGCCAGCATGAAAACAGGGGGCTCTGGAAACACCATATATTTT
TRBJ2-7	NA	TRBV15	NA	CATSKGLPSSYEQYF	TGTGCCACCAGCAAAGGACTCCCGAGCTCCTACGAGCAGTACTTC
TRBJ1-5	NA	TRBV27	TRBD1	CASRIRGGAEQPQHF	TGTGCCAGCAGAATCAGAGGGGGCGCAGAGCAGCCCCAGCATTTT
TRBJ2-3	few	TRBV5-1	NA	CASSWGERADTQYF	TGCGCCAGCAGTTGGGGAGAAAGGGCAGATACGCAGTATTTT
TRBJ2-2	NA	TRBV7-3	NA	CASSLRGYNTGELFF	TGTGCCAGCAGCTTAAGAGGGTATAACACCGGGGAGCTGTTTTTT
TRBJ2-1	once	TRBV29-1	TRBD2	CSVELREGGVEEQFF	TGCAGCGTTGAATTACGGGAGGGAGGGGTAGAAGAGCAGTTCTTC
TRBJ2-5	NA	TRBV18	TRBD1	CASSPHRGPQETQYF	TGTGCCAGCTCACCACACAGGGGTCCTCAAGAGACCCAGTACTTC
TRBJ2-5	NA	TRBV6-5	TRBD2	CASRGGVETQYF	TGTGCCAGCAGGGGGGGGGTCGAGACCCAGTACTTC
TRBJ2-7	NA	TRBV7-6	TRBD1	CASSSQAGTGGFREQYF	TGTGCCAGCAGCTCCCAAGCTGGGACAGGGGGTTTTCGCGAGCAGTACTTC
TRBJ2-7	NA	TRBV6-6	NA	CASSYSGGGSRYEQYF	TGTGCCAGCAGTTACTCGGGTGGGGGGAGTCGTTACGAGCAGTACTTC
TRBJ1-1	NA	TRBV29-1	TRBD1	CSAGQGHTEAFF	TGCAGCGCTGGACAGGGGCACACTGAAGCTTTCTTT
TRBJ2-4	NA	TRBV9	TRBD2	CASSPSSGGAKNIQYF	TGTGCCAGCAGCCCGAGTAGCGGGGGGGCCAAAAACATTCAGTACTTC
TRBJ2-2	NA	TRBV10-3	TRBD1	CAISRGQANTGELFF	TGTGCCATCAGTAGGGGACAGGCGAACACCGGGGAGCTGTTTTTT
TRBJ1-3	NA	TRBV10-3	NA	CAITQWEVENTIYF	TGTGCCATCACCCAATGGGAGGTGGAAAACACCATATATTTT
TRBJ1-1	NA	TRBV7-9	TRBD1	CASSLRDRGSTEAFF	TGTGCCAGCAGCCTCCGGGACAGGGGGAGCACTGAAGCTTTCTTT
TRBJ2-3	NA	TRBV28	TRBD2	CASRGGLAGGPEDTQYF	TGTGCCAGCAGGGGAGGACTAGCGGGAGGGCCTGAAGATACGCAGTATTTT
TRBJ2-1	NA	TRBV2	TRBD2	CASSYSGVYNEQFF	TGTGCCAGCAGTTACAGCGGGGTCTACAATGAGCAGTTCTTC
TRBJ2-7	NA	TRBV5-1	NA	CASSSGAAEQYF	TGCGCCAGCAGCTCAGGGGCGGCCGAGCAGTACTTC
TRBJ2-3	NA	TRBV7-2	TRBD2	CASSYRLAGEGDTQYF	TGTGCCAGCAGCTACCGACTAGCGGGAGAGGGTGATACGCAGTATTTT
TRBJ1-2	few	TRBV9	TRBD1	CASSGRTGGSYGYTF	TGTGCCAGCAGCGGAAGGACAGGGGGGTCCTATGGCTACACCTTC
TRBJ1-5	NA	TRBV5-8	NA	CASSSEVGGAEGNQPQHF	TGTGCCAGCAGCTCGGAAGTGGGGGGGGCGGAGGGCAATCAGCCCCAGCATTTT
TRBJ2-7	NA	TRBV5-1	TRBD2	CASSWGLAREQYF	TGCGCCAGCAGCTGGGGACTAGCGAGGGAGCAGTACTTC
TRBJ1-2	NA	TRBV7-9	NA	CASSARGGDGYTF	TGTGCCAGCAGCGCCCGCGGGGGCGACGGCTACACCTTC
TRBJ2-7	NA	TRBV19	TRBD1	CASSLLGQGTYEQYF	TGTGCCAGTAGTCTTTTGGGACAGGGCACCTACGAGCAGTACTTC
TRBJ1-4	few	TRBV7-2	NA	CASSLGPNRSNEKLFF	TGTGCCAGCAGCTTAGGCCCCAACAGGTCTAATGAAAAACTGTTTTTT